The present entry profiles one T cell receptor beta chain with its context. There is no known antigen for this receptor. No per-base quality is available; no much larger clone lies one base away. The donors were healthy, HIV-negative adults who had no recently reported acute infections or vaccinations. Only Caucasian adults living in Nashville, Tennessee, USA were represented among the donors. CD4+ T cells were enriched through magnetic negative selection, after which naive cells were positively selected on CD45RA and the remaining negative fraction served as the memory subset. Blood was obtained by leukapheresis, after which PBMCs were separated by Ficoll-Histopaque density gradient centrifugation and cryopreserved in liquid nitrogen vapor phase. Purity and quantity of every magnetically sorted T cell population were checked by analytical flow cytometry. From each sorted fraction, genomic DNA was isolated and quantified by UV absorbance on a Nanodrop 2000c.

The data were taken from a study of shared clonotypes between healthy human individuals (dated by TCRdb to the early 2020s). Study-level background: The cohort comprised a couple of women and a few men aged 18 to 49 years. For each donor, CD4 naive and CD4 memory were each given three plates, CD8 naive was given two plates, and CD8 memory was given one plate. Leukapheresis yielded between about 0.9 and 9.5 billion PBMCs per donor. To estimate repertoire size and how much clonotypes are shared between individuals, the study performed deep sequencing of blood TCR repertoires from a few healthy adults. To increase sequencing depth and limit assay-specific biases, different laboratories used diverse techniques to prepare libraries and sequence TCR repertoires. Findings and caveats that apply to the study as a whole: Rarefaction of sorted-subset datasets indicated incomplete sequencing despite the large sequencing depth. Compared with non-shared clonotypes, the clonotypes found in all four sorted-subset donors had higher generation probabilities. Pairwise subsampling indicated that sequencing depth was expected to affect the degree of clonotype sharing among donors. Estimated clonotype richness was generally larger for naive than for memory subsets. Sampling was restricted to blood, and TCR repertoires in tissue are likely to differ from TCR repertoires in blood. Sharing across several donors was observed for around 5% of naive CD4, about 3.2% of naive CD8, 2% to 2.5% of memory CD4, and around 0.44% of memory CD8 clonotypes. Because the study included only a small number of donors, the genetic and exposure-history diversity represented was limited.

For CDR1 and CDR2, the germline V gene lists MDHEN and SYDVKM. Reading from cysteine to phenylalanine, the CDR3 counts 14 amino acids. Only CDR3 DNA is held: 42 bases, read in frame from base 1. V ends up 9 bases short and J 8 bases short, with an unmatched junction base count of 10. Using the deep immunoSEQ assay, TCR CDR3 regions were amplified from genomic DNA by multiplex PCR. For each cell subset, the extracted genomic DNA was distributed evenly across all wells of several immunoSEQ 96-well plates, and each plate served as one replicate. Each replicate PCR for sorted subsets received roughly 0.2 ug genomic DNA, equal to tens of thousands of T cell genomes. Purified libraries were quantified with a Qubit 3.0 fluorometer, sized on a Bioanalyzer 2100, and re-quantified with the KAPA Library Quantification kit. A separate single-read 150-cycle Illumina NextSeq 550 flow cell was used to sequence each immunoSEQ 96-well plate. As for the authors' bioinformatics: The immunoSEQ output contained only junctional sequences without quality scores, so filtering could not match that applied to full-length reads. Sequences were annotated with PyIR, a Python wrapper for IgBLAST v1.9, using IMGT germline references to assign V/J genes and CDR3. Reads were filtered out if the reads had weak V/J assignments (E-value above 1e-6), no CDR3, stop codons, out-of-frame junctions, or ambiguous translated residues. A V3J clonotype was defined by an identical inferred V gene, J gene, and CDR3 amino acid sequence. To compute the percentage overlap between repertoires, the number of shared unique clonotypes was divided by the size of the smaller repertoire. Repertoire richness was assessed with RTK rarefaction, the Chao1 estimator, and Recon v2.1 estimates of unobserved clonotypes. For all TCRbeta clonotypes obtained by the gDNA method from several donors, generation probabilities were computed with OLGA. Held by TCRdb, this immuneACCESS table contains in-frame sequences only and omits some clones. Under half of the omission traces to an unresolved V gene where checked; the cause of the rest is unknown. V, J and clone size reflect that table, while D and trimming were determined from the DNA. The sample table holds 2 million to 3 million clones, of which under 95% were seen once. About 0.38% of the sample is in the top ten clones.

The clonotype originates from a man younger than 35 in good health. Some clones in this sample may be carry-over from other donors' samples. The chain couples TRBV28 to TRBJ2-1; the central 10 bases match TRBD1. Sequencing was done on a sample of naive CD4+ T cells from PBMCs. The intended sense of this specimen's cell subset or site label: CD45RA+ positively selected. The sequenced DNA is TGTGCCAGTAAGAGTGGACAGGGGGGCGATGAGCAGTTCTTC. Its product reads: CASKSGQGGDEQFF.